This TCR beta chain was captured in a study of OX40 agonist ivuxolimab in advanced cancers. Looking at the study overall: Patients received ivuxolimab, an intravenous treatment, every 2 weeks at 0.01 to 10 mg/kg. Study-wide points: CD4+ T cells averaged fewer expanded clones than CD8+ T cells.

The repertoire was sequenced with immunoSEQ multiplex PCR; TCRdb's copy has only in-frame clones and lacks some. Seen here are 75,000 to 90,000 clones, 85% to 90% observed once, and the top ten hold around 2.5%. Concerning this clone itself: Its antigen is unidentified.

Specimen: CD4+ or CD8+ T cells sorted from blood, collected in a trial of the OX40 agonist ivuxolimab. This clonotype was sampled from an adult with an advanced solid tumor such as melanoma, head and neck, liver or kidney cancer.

The CDR3: CASSLLTGGVDTQYF. As DNA, the CDR3 is TGTGCCAGCAGTTTATTAACAGGGGGAGTAGATACGCAGTATTTT. The rearrangement joins TRBV28 to TRBJ2-3, with 8 bases fitting TRBD1. CDR1 MDHEN and CDR2 SYDVKM come from the germline V gene. The CDR3 consists of 15 residues. The ends lost 1 base at V and 5 bases at J; junction bases unmatched: 5.